What follows are 8 T cell receptor beta chains derived from one specimen sequenced in a study of Graves' ophthalmopathy and Graves' hyperthyroidism. As the template, RNA transcripts were used to amplify TCR beta CDR3 regions. First-round RT-PCR used HTBI primers; second-round multiplex PCR followed. One entry per CDR3 protein, called by TCRdb with MiXCR from the multiplex PCR reads. The sample shows around 600,000 distinct CDR3 sequences, roughly 41% of them seen only once. Sequencing was performed on peripheral blood. These receptors were obtained from an adult man with Graves' ophthalmopathy.

V usage is TRBV11-2 and J usage is TRBJ2-7; possibly TRBD1 or TRBD2 for D (5 bases each). CDR3 size: 17 residues. Trimming took 4 bases from V and 1 from J, leaving 20 bases between them. Germline V gene data show CDR1 as SGHAT and CDR2 as FQNNGV. The CDR3 reads CASSSRIGTAQSYEQYF. The CDR3 DNA is TGTGCCAGCAGCTCTCGAATCGGGACCGCACAGTCCTACGAGCAGTACTTC.

In its sample, this clonotype was seen a few times. V and J are TRBV7-8 and TRBJ1-2; 8 bases agree with TRBD1. This CDR3 is built from 16 residues. The germline V gene encodes CDR1 SGHVS and CDR2 FQNEAQ. After removal of 3 bases from V and 4 bases from J, the junction contained 10 bases not matched to a gene. CDR3 nucleotides: TGTGCCAGCAGCTTGGATACCGGGACAGGATTCTATGGCTACACCTTC. Protein sequence: CASSLDTGTGFYGYTF.

At least ten counts were recorded for this clonotype. At one boundary the junction diverges from the germline segment, which might be a read error. V gene TRBV10-3 combines with J gene TRBJ1-2; D perhaps matches TRBD1 (5 bases). Germline V gene sequence: CDR1 ENHRY, CDR2 SYGVKD. The CDR3 loop spans 14 amino acids. CDR3 sequence (DNA): TGTGCCAGCAGTTACCCCGGGACGGAGGACGGCTACACCTTC. Amino acids: CASSYPGTEDGYTF.

The chain couples TRBV9 to TRBJ1-5; D possibly corresponds to TRBD1 (5 bases). Germline V lookup: CDR1 SGDLS, CDR2 YYNGEE. The V gene lost 3 bases and the J gene lost 3 bases, with 13 bases spanning the gap. This CDR3 contains 15 residues. Here the CDR3 reads CASSGGNGINQPQHF. The CDR3 DNA sequence: TGTGCCAGCAGCGGGGGGAATGGAATCAATCAGCCCCAGCATTTT.

This chain links TRBV11-1 with TRBJ2-1, with 10 bases matching TRBD1. Per germline, CDR1 SGHAT and CDR2 FQDESV (reference sequence). This CDR3 contains 15 residues. The junction had 4 bases not matched to a gene; V was cut back by 4 bases and J by 4 bases. This CDR3 reads CASSSDRGGYNEQFF. CDR3 coding DNA: TGTGCCAGCAGCTCGGACAGGGGGGGATACAATGAGCAGTTCTTC.

There are many counts of this clonotype. The chain uses TRBV7-9 and TRBJ2-7; the match to TRBD1 covers 7 bases. This CDR3 contains 14 residues. Per germline, CDR1 SEHNR and CDR2 FQNEAQ (reference sequence). J was trimmed by 0 bases and V by 5 bases; bases with no gene match: 4. The CDR3 sequence: CASSHRGNSYEQYF. CDR3 nucleotides: TGTGCCAGCAGCCACAGGGGAAACTCCTACGAGCAGTACTTC.

The chain couples TRBV7-9 to TRBJ2-2; 11 nucleotides line up with TRBD1. Germline CDR1 SEHNR, CDR2 FQNEAQ (reference sequence). The CDR3 loop spans 17 amino acids. Losses at the gene ends were 5 bases for V and 5 bases for J; bases not matched to a gene: 10. The CDR3 reads CASSQVSGQGGTGELFF. The CDR3 DNA reads TGTGCCAGCAGCCAAGTGTCGGGACAGGGGGGTACCGGGGAGCTGTTTTTT.

Turning to this clonotype: A read error may produce the germline difference seen at one junction end. The V gene is TRBV12-5, the J gene TRBJ2-5; no firm D call. CDR1 and CDR2 from the germline V gene are LGHNT and FRNRAP. The CDR3 length is 10 residues. CDR3 nucleotide sequence: TGTGCTAGTGGTCAAGAGGCCCAGTACTTC. Translated: CASGQEAQYF.